A selection of T cell receptor beta chains follows, all from one sample in a study of T cells in Graves' hyperthyroidism and ophthalmopathy. TCRdb used MiXCR to reprocess the multiplex PCR reads, holding one entry per CDR3 protein. The repertoire has about 360,000 distinct CDR3 sequences, around 14% of them found once; the top ten carry 9.2%. Sample: blood. The receptors originated from a woman aged 18 to 35 with Graves' hyperthyroidism. CDR3s include the opening cysteine and the closing phenylalanine or tryptophan. D genes are given only for firm matches. Rows may omit the clone size; those that give it use once, few, many or a size class.

TRBJ1-5	.	TRBV7-8	many	CASSFERELGNQPQHF	TGTGCCAGCAGCTTCGAAAGGGAACTAGGCAATCAGCCCCAGCATTTT
TRBJ2-1	.	TRBV28	many	CASSSRAPWGDEQFF	TGTGCCAGCAGTTCCCGGGCCCCTTGGGGCGATGAGCAGTTCTTC
TRBJ2-1	TRBD2	TRBV13	.	CASSGTRRLAVEYNEQFF	TGTGCCAGCAGCGGAACAAGACGACTAGCGGTAGAATACAATGAGCAGTTCTTC
TRBJ2-2	TRBD1	TRBV7-9	many	CASSLGQGVYTGELFF	TGTGCCAGCAGCTTAGGGCAGGGGGTATACACCGGGGAGCTGTTTTTT
TRBJ2-1	TRBD2	TRBV18	few	CASSPLAGGMTYHNNEQFF	TGTGCCAGCTCACCCCTAGCGGGAGGGATGACCTATCACAACAATGAGCAGTTCTTC
TRBJ2-3	.	TRBV29-1	many	CSVKWAGVTDTQYF	TGCAGCGTTAAATGGGCTGGGGTCACAGATACGCAGTATTTT
TRBJ2-7	.	TRBV3-1	many	CASSQDSYEQYF	TGTGCCAGCAGCCAAGACTCCTACGAGCAGTACTTC
TRBJ2-1	.	TRBV20-1	many	CSARPSKGSLYNEQFF	TGCAGTGCTAGACCAAGCAAAGGTAGTCTCTACAATGAGCAGTTCTTC
TRBJ1-6	.	TRBV13	many	CASSHSNSPLHF	TGTGCCAGCAGCCACAGTAATTCACCCCTCCACTTT
TRBJ2-7	.	TRBV28	many	CASSFGEEPLSYEQYF	TGTGCCAGCAGTTTTGGTGAAGAGCCGCTCTCCTACGAGCAGTACTTC
TRBJ2-5	.	TRBV11-2	many	CASSREETQYF	TGTGCCAGCAGCCGAGAGGAGACCCAGTACTTC
TRBJ1-6	.	TRBV6-1	many	CATWGESPLHF	TGTGCCACGTGGGGGGAATCACCCCTCCACTTT
TRBJ2-1	TRBD2	TRBV20-1	many	CLAAGTSVSYNEQFF	TGCCTCGCGGCCGGGACTAGCGTCTCCTACAATGAGCAGTTCTTC
TRBJ2-3	.	TRBV20-1	.	CSATTGTLKYF	TGCAGTGCAACGACCGGGACACTAAAGTATTTT
TRBJ1-4	.	TRBV5-1	many	CASSINRETNEKLFF	TGCGCCAGCAGCATCAACAGGGAGACTAATGAAAAACTGTTTTTT
TRBJ1-5	.	TRBV18	few	CASSPQRGGTGSNQPQHF	TGTGCCAGCTCACCCCAACGCGGAGGAACAGGTAGCAATCAGCCCCAGCATTTT
TRBJ1-6	.	TRBV10-3	.	CAISVSPDRSPLHF	TGTGCCATCAGTGTGTCGCCTGACAGATCACCCCTCCACTTT
TRBJ1-4	.	TRBV19	.	CASLGRAATNEKLFF	TGTGCCAGTTTGGGACGGGCTGCAACTAATGAAAAACTGTTTTTT
TRBJ1-2	.	TRBV12-3/TRBV12-4	few	CAQLTQSGYTF	TGTGCCCAGTTAACCCAAAGTGGCTACACCTTC
TRBJ2-4	TRBD2	TRBV5-1	few	CASSLFGGDIQYF	TGCGCCAGCAGCTTGTTTGGGGGGGACATTCAGTACTTC
TRBJ1-2	.	TRBV5-1	many	CASSLDPGVNGYTF	TGCGCCAGCAGCTTGGATCCGGGAGTCAATGGCTACACCTTC
TRBJ2-2	.	TRBV7-6	.	CASSLDGGELFF	TGTGCCAGCAGCTTAGACGGCGGGGAGCTGTTTTTT
TRBJ1-6	.	TRBV27	.	CASSLGAVGYNSPLHF	TGTGCCAGCAGTTTGGGGGCAGTGGGATATAATTCACCCCTCCACTTT
TRBJ1-1	.	TRBV27	many	CASGRQLGDTEAFF	TGTGCCAGCGGCCGACAGCTGGGGGACACTGAAGCTTTCTTT
TRBJ2-7	.	TRBV29-1	once	CSVLRPSSYEQYF	TGCAGCGTTCTCAGGCCCTCCTCCTACGAGCAGTACTTC
TRBJ1-2	.	TRBV9	.	CASSPGGAGGYTF	TGTGCCAGCTCCCCCGGAGGGGCAGGTGGCTACACCTTC
TRBJ2-5	.	TRBV7-2	.	CASSQLNGGGETQYF	TGCGCCAGCAGCCAATTAAACGGGGGCGGGGAGACCCAGTACTTC
TRBJ1-2	TRBD1	TRBV19	.	CATAGQGPLVGYGYTF	TGTGCCACCGCCGGACAGGGTCCCTTAGTAGGCTATGGCTACACCTTC
TRBJ1-1	.	TRBV9	.	CASSAEVYTEAFF	TGTGCCAGCAGCGCCGAAGTGTACACTGAAGCTTTCTTT
TRBJ2-7	TRBD2	TRBV19	many	CASSMGGSISYEQYF	TGTGCCAGTAGTATGGGAGGGTCCATCTCCTACGAGCAGTACTTC
TRBJ2-3	TRBD2	TRBV9	.	CASSGGASGGADTQYF	TGTGCCAGCAGCGGAGGGGCTAGCGGGGGAGCAGATACGCAGTATTTT
TRBJ2-3	TRBD2	TRBV24-1	many	CATSDARHGGDTQYF	TGTGCCACCAGTGATGCTCGACACGGGGGGGATACGCAGTATTTT
TRBJ2-7	.	TRBV7-2	many	CASSLYPGVGYEQYF	TGTGCCAGCAGCCTATATCCCGGGGTTGGCTACGAGCAGTACTTC
TRBJ2-5	.	TRBV7-9	many	CASSSPSKETQYF	TGTGCCAGCAGCTCCCCAAGTAAGGAGACCCAGTACTTC
TRBJ2-1	.	TRBV20-1	.	CSATGLVSMYEQFF	TGCAGTGCTACGGGGCTAGTGAGCATGTATGAGCAGTTCTTC
TRBJ2-7	.	TRBV10-3	many	CAISGSDRSYEQYF	TGTGCCATCAGTGGGTCGGACAGATCCTACGAGCAGTACTTC
TRBJ1-5	.	TRBV2	many	CASRGRGETGMGNQPQHF	TGTGCCAGCAGGGGGAGGGGGGAGACAGGTATGGGCAATCAGCCCCAGCATTTT
TRBJ2-1	TRBD2	TRBV5-8	.	CASSLRGGNNEQFF	TGTGCCAGCAGCTTGCGCGGGGGGAACAATGAGCAGTTCTTC
TRBJ2-1	.	TRBV12-3/TRBV12-4	few	CASSSLVAEQFF	TGTGCCAGCAGTTCCCTGGTGGCTGAGCAGTTCTTC